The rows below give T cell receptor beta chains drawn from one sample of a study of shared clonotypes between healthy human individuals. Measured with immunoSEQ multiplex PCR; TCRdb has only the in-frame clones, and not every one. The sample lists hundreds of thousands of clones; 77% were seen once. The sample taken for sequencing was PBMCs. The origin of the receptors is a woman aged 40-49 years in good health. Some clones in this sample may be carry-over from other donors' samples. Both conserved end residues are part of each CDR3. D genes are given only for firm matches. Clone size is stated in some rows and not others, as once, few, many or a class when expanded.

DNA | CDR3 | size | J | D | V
TGTGCCAGCAGCTTGTTAGCTACTAACTCCTACGAGCAGTACTTC | CASSLLATNSYEQYF | once | TRBJ2-7 | . | TRBV5-5
TGTGCCAGCAGCTCCGTCCCGGAAGAGACCCAGTACTTC | CASSSVPEETQYF | . | TRBJ2-5 | . | TRBV7-3
TGTGCCAGTAGGTCCCGGACTAGAACCCCCTACGAGCAGTACTTC | CASRSRTRTPYEQYF | many | TRBJ2-7 | TRBD2 | TRBV19
TGTGCCAGCAGTCCTCAGCCCGATTACGAGCAGTACTTC | CASSPQPDYEQYF | . | TRBJ2-7 | . | TRBV28
TGTGCCAGCAGTTCGGACAGGGGGCGCGAGCAGTACTTC | CASSSDRGREQYF | . | TRBJ2-7 | TRBD1 | TRBV28
TGCGCCAGCAGCCTACACAGGGCTAATGAAAAACTGTTTTTT | CASSLHRANEKLFF | . | TRBJ1-4 | . | TRBV4-3
TGTGCCAGCAGCCTCAGTCTAGACAAACTGAAAGAGCAGTACTTC | CASSLSLDKLKEQYF | . | TRBJ2-5 | . | TRBV6-5
TGCGCCAGCAGCTCGGGGACAGCGAACTATGGCTACACCTTC | CASSSGTANYGYTF | few | TRBJ1-2 | TRBD1 | TRBV5-1
TGTGCCAGCTCACTTGGACAGGGGGTAAACATTCAGTACTTC | CASSLGQGVNIQYF | . | TRBJ2-4 | TRBD1 | TRBV18
TGTGCCAGCAGCCCGGACACGAGCTACAATGAGCAGTTCTTC | CASSPDTSYNEQFF | many | TRBJ2-1 | . | TRBV5-4
TGTGCCAGCTGTTCTAGCTACACAGATACGCAGTATTTT | CASCSSYTDTQYF | . | TRBJ2-3 | . | TRBV7-3
TGCGCCAGCAGCCCGAAGACTAGCGGGACCGTCTACAATGAGCAGTTCTTC | CASSPKTSGTVYNEQFF | . | TRBJ2-1 | TRBD2 | TRBV4-1
TGTGCCAGCAGCTTAGAGGCTAGCGGAGCAAATGAGCAGTTCTTC | CASSLEASGANEQFF | . | TRBJ2-1 | TRBD2 | TRBV11-3
TGTGCCAGCGGCTTGGACGGTTCCTACGAGCAGTACTTC | CASGLDGSYEQYF | . | TRBJ2-7 | . | TRBV2
TGTGCCAGCAGCGCTAGATCCAGAGCCCGGGAGACCCAGTACTTC | CASSARSRARETQYF | few | TRBJ2-5 | . | TRBV9
TGTGCCAGCAGTTTACCGGGTCAATACGAGCAGTACTTC | CASSLPGQYEQYF | . | TRBJ2-7 | . | TRBV6-5
TGTGCCAGCTTGCCGTCGGCTAGCGTTTCCACCGGGGAGCTGTTTTTT | CASLPSASVSTGELFF | . | TRBJ2-2 | . | TRBV18
TGTGCCAGCAGCTTAGGGGCAGAAGGCTATGGCTACACCTTC | CASSLGAEGYGYTF | many | TRBJ1-2 | . | TRBV7-2
TGCGCCAGCAGAGACGGACTAGCGGGAGAACAAGAGACCCAGTACTTC | CASRDGLAGEQETQYF | many | TRBJ2-5 | TRBD2 | TRBV5-1
TGCGCCAGCAGTGAGTCGTATGATGAGCAGTTCTTC | CASSESYDEQFF | many | TRBJ2-1 | . | TRBV10-2
TGTGCCAGCAGCCCGAGTCGACAGAGGAACACTGAAGCTTTCTTT | CASSPSRQRNTEAFF | . | TRBJ1-1 | . | TRBV7-2
TGTGCCAGCAGCGCAATGACAGGGGGCTTATTGGATACGCAGTATTTT | CASSAMTGGLLDTQYF | . | TRBJ2-3 | TRBD1 | TRBV11-2
TGTGCCAGCAGCCCCCCGGGCACCGGGGAGCTGTTTTTT | CASSPPGTGELFF | once | TRBJ2-2 | . | TRBV11-2
TGCAGCGTTGGCGTACAACGGGAAGGCTACACCTTC | CSVGVQREGYTF | many | TRBJ1-2 | . | TRBV29-1
TGTGCCCTACAACAGGGTTTTGACACTGAAGCTTTCTTT | CALQQGFDTEAFF | . | TRBJ1-1 | . | TRBV30
TGTGCCAGCTCCCCACCAACAGGGTCGGACATTCAGTACTTC | CASSPPTGSDIQYF | . | TRBJ2-4 | . | TRBV18
TGTGCCACCAGTAATATCGGACAGTTGGGAAATCAATGGAATGAGCAGTTCTTC | CATSNIGQLGNQWNEQFF | . | TRBJ2-1 | . | TRBV15
TGTGCCAGCCAACCTGGCAGAGTGGGGTACAATGAGCAGTTCTTC | CASQPGRVGYNEQFF | . | TRBJ2-1 | . | TRBV19
TGTGCCAGCAGCCCTAGGACTAGCGGGAGTGGGGTTACCTACAATGAGCAGTTCTTC | CASSPRTSGSGVTYNEQFF | few | TRBJ2-1 | TRBD2 | TRBV7-3
TGTGCCAGCAGTTTAGGGACAGGGGGACACGAGCAGTACTTC | CASSLGTGGHEQYF | . | TRBJ2-7 | TRBD1 | TRBV27
TGTGCCAGCAGTTCCCCCTTAGCGGGAAAAGGGTACGAGCAGTACTTC | CASSSPLAGKGYEQYF | . | TRBJ2-7 | TRBD2 | TRBV27
TGTGCCAGCTCACCTCAGGTGGGACTAGCGGGAGACGGTTCCTACGAGCAGTACTTC | CASSPQVGLAGDGSYEQYF | . | TRBJ2-7 | TRBD2 | TRBV18
TGTGCCACCAGCAGAGGCCCGAGCAGTAACACTGAAGCTTTCTTT | CATSRGPSSNTEAFF | . | TRBJ1-1 | . | TRBV15
TGCGCCAGCAGCTTGGAGGGGAGGTACGGAGATACGCAGTATTTT | CASSLEGRYGDTQYF | . | TRBJ2-3 | . | TRBV5-1
TGTGCCAGCAGCCCCCCCGGGACAAGATACAATGAGCAGTTCTTC | CASSPPGTRYNEQFF | . | TRBJ2-1 | . | TRBV28
TGTGCCAGCTCACCAGAGAGCGGAGGGATTTACAATGAGCAGCTCTTC | CASSPESGGIYNEQLF | . | TRBJ2-1 | . | TRBV18
TGTGCCAGCAGTTCCATTAGACGGAGTGGAAACACCATATATTTT | CASSSIRRSGNTIYF | . | TRBJ1-3 | . | TRBV28
TGTGCCAGCAGCTTATTATGGGGCCAAGAGACCCAGTACTTC | CASSLLWGQETQYF | . | TRBJ2-5 | . | TRBV7-9
TGTGCCAGCAGTGAAAGGGGGACATTCTCCTACAATGAGCAGTTCTTC | CASSERGTFSYNEQFF | . | TRBJ2-1 | . | TRBV27
TGTGCCAGCAGTGAATCTGATCGGCTGGCATACGAGCAGTACTTC | CASSESDRLAYEQYF | . | TRBJ2-7 | . | TRBV25-1
TGTGCCACCAGCCCACCTCTGGCCCTCACGGGGATTAATGAGCAGTTCTTC | CATSPPLALTGINEQFF | . | TRBJ2-1 | . | TRBV15
TGTGCCAGCAGGAAAGGACTAGAGGGCTACAATGAGCAGTTCTTC | CASRKGLEGYNEQFF | . | TRBJ2-1 | TRBD2 | TRBV7-3
TGTGCCAGCAGTCTCCGACTAGCTGGGGCCAACGTCCTGACTTTC | CASSLRLAGANVLTF | . | TRBJ2-6 | . | TRBV28
TGTGCCAGCTCACCTGACAGGCCGAACACCGGGGAGCTGTTTTTT | CASSPDRPNTGELFF | . | TRBJ2-2 | . | TRBV18
TGCAGCGCCAAAGAACAGGCCTGGTGGGGCACTGAAGCTTTCTTT | CSAKEQAWWGTEAFF | . | TRBJ1-1 | . | TRBV29-1
TGTGCCAGCAGTCACATAGACGGTGCAACTAATGAAAAACTGTTTTTT | CASSHIDGATNEKLFF | once | TRBJ1-4 | . | TRBV7-8
TGTGCCAGCAGGCTAGGGCCGGACCCTGAAAAACTGTTTTTT | CASRLGPDPEKLFF | many | TRBJ1-4 | . | TRBV7-9
TGCGCCAGCAGCTTTTCGACAGGGGGGATCGACGAGCAGTACTTC | CASSFSTGGIDEQYF | . | TRBJ2-7 | TRBD1 | TRBV5-1
TGCAGCGTTGAAGATAACCTGAACACTGAAGCTTTCTTT | CSVEDNLNTEAFF | . | TRBJ1-1 | . | TRBV29-1
TGTGCCAGCAGTCGCGGGGAGGCAGAGGCCCAGTACTTC | CASSRGEAEAQYF | . | TRBJ2-5 | . | TRBV28
TGCGCCAGCAGCCCCTCAGGGGCCGGTCGCGAGCAGTACTTC | CASSPSGAGREQYF | . | TRBJ2-7 | . | TRBV5-1
TGCGCCAGCAGTAGGGTAGCGGGAGGCTACGAGCAGTACTTC | CASSRVAGGYEQYF | . | TRBJ2-7 | TRBD2 | TRBV5-1
TGTGCCAGCAGCAAGTATCTAGATACGCAGTACTTT | CASSKYLDTQYF | . | TRBJ2-3 | . | TRBV21-1
TGTGCCAGCAGGGGAGTATCCTACGAGCAGTACTTC | CASRGVSYEQYF | . | TRBJ2-7 | . | TRBV2
TGTGCCAGCAGCCCAACCAGGGTCTACGAGCAGTACTTC | CASSPTRVYEQYF | . | TRBJ2-7 | . | TRBV7-2
TGTGCCAGCAGCTCCACCGACAGGGGTGGGTACGAGCAGTACTTC | CASSSTDRGGYEQYF | few | TRBJ2-7 | TRBD1 | TRBV5-4
TGTGCCAGCAGCAAAGGGACAGGGACTAGCGGCTACGAGCAGTACTTC | CASSKGTGTSGYEQYF | . | TRBJ2-7 | TRBD2 | TRBV5-4
TGTGCCAGCTCGCGTGGTCTGGCCTACGAGCAGTACTTC | CASSRGLAYEQYF | . | TRBJ2-7 | . | TRBV18
TGCGCCAGCAGCTTCCAGACAGCCCAAGAGACCCAGTACTTC | CASSFQTAQETQYF | few | TRBJ2-5 | . | TRBV5-1